This T cell receptor (beta chain) was recovered during a study of blood T cell repertoires in COVID-19. Assay used: immunoSEQ multiplex PCR; TCRdb lists only in-frame clones, some missing. The sample shows 310,000 or so clones, about 91% of them seen only once. Germline V gene data show CDR1 as MDHEN and CDR2 as SYDVKM. This CDR3 is 14 amino acids long. V lost 5 bases and J lost 3, with 13 bases in between. V is TRBV28 and J is TRBJ1-1; tentatively, D is TRBD1 (5 bases). The source material was PBMCs or T cells enriched from blood (not recorded which). This TCR was sampled from a woman aged 35 to 49 who had recovered from COVID-19. This CDR3 is CASSIGVTDTEAFF. The CDR3 nucleotides are TGTGCCAGCAGTATAGGGGTGACAGACACTGAAGCTTTCTTT.